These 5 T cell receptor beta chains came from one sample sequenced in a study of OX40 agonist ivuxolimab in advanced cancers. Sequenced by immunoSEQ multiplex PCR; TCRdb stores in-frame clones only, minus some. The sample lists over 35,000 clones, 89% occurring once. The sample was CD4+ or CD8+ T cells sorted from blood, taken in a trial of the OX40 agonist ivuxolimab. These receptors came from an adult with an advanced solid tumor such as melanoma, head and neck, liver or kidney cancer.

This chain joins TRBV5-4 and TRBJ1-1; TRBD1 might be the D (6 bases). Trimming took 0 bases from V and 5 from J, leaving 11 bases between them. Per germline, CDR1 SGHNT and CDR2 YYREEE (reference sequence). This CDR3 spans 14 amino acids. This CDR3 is CASSLESGETEAFF. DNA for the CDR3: TGTGCCAGCAGCTTGGAATCAGGGGAGACTGAAGCTTTCTTT. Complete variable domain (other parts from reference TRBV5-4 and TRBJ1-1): ETGVTQSPTHLIKTRGQQVTLRCSSQSGHNTVSWYQQALGQGPQFIFQYYREEENGRGNFPPRFSGLQFPNYSSELNVNALELDDSALYLCASSLESGETEAFFGQGTRLTVV.

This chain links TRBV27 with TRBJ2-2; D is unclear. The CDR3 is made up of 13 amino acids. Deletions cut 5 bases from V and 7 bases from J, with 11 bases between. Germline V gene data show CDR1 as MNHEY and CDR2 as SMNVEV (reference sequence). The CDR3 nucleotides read TGTGCCAGCAGTCCAGTCCCAAACGGGGAGCTGTTTTTT. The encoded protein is CASSPVPNGELFF.

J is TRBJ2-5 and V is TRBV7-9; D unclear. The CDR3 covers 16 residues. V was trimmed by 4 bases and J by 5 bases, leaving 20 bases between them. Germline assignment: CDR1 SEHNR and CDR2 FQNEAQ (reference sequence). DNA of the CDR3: TGTGCCAGCAGCTCTATTGTAGTAGGCCCCCGCGAGACCCAGTACTTC. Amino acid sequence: CASSSIVVGPRETQYF.

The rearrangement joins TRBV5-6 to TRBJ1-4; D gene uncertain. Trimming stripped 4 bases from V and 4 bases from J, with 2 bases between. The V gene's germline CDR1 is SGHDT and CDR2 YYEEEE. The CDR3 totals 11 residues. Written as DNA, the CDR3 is TGTGCCAGCAGCGGTAATGAAAAACTGTTTTTT. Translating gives CASSGNEKLFF.

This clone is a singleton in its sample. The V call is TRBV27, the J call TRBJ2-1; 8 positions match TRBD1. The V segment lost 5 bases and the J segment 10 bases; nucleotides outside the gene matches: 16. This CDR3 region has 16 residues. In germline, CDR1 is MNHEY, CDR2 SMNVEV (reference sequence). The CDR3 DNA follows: TGTGCCAGCAGTAGCCCTCAAATGACAGGGGCGGGGGAGCAGTTCTTC. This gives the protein CASSSPQMTGAGEQFF.